The T cell receptor (beta chain) described here comes from a study of CD8+CD57+ T cells in acquired aplastic anemia. Overall study results and limits: Around 29 CD8+ CDR3 sequences were shared between patients and controls.

Researchers used genomic DNA as the template to profile TCR beta VDJ and CDR3. TCRdb re-analysed the reads in MiXCR, keeping a single row per CDR3 protein. The sample consists of some 160,000 distinct CDR3 sequences, around half of them appearing once. The CDR3 spans 15 residues. Between the trimmed V and J ends, which lost 1 base and 4 bases, there was a span of 14 bases. The germline V gene has CDR1 SGHNT and CDR2 YENEEA. Comments on this clonotype: No antigen is known for it.

Patients who underwent sequencing had shown CD8+CD57+ cell expansion by flow cytometry. This TCR was sampled from a human donor with aplastic anemia. The gene calls are TRBV11-3 and TRBJ2-7; D is perhaps TRBD1 (5 bases). Material for sequencing was sorted CD4+, CD8+, or CD8+CD57+ T cells (not recorded which) from PBMCs. CDR3 region: CASSLGSRVAYEQYF. CDR3 nucleotides: TGTGCCAGCAGCTTAGGCAGCAGGGTGGCTTACGAGCAGTACTTC.